Listed here are 27 T cell receptor delta chains from one sample, sequenced in a study of gamma-delta chains in newborns, infants, children. TCRdb used CATT to re-call clones from the reads. This sample has some 5,500 delta-chain clones, with approximately 0.4% found just once. Sequenced material: blood. The source of these receptors is a child who was a newborn, infant or young child, either healthy, febrile or measles-vaccinated (not recorded which).

This clone was picked up a small number of times. TCRdb shows a much larger clone's protein in place of this DNA's translation, and the two differ at residue 3, likely through a read error; the protein shown is translated from the DNA. The chain couples TRDV2 to TRDJ3, with 11 nucleotides matching TRDD3. The CDR3 is made up of 18 amino acids. Germline CDR1 reads GEAIGNYY; CDR2 reads EKD. The DNA of the CDR3 is TGTGCCCGTGACAATACTGGGGGATACTCCTGGGACACCCGACAGATGTTTTTC. Protein sequence: CARDNTGGYSWDTRQMFF.

Worth noting for this clone: With a far larger clone one base away, a read error is the likely cause. This CDR3 is also generated by other DNA sequences in the sample. The chain carries TRDV2 and TRDJ3, with 11 bases lining up with TRDD3. The CDR3 is made up of 18 amino acids. Germline lookup yields CDR1 GEAIGNYY and CDR2 EKD. The CDR3 spells CACDTVLGDTWDTRQMFF. The CDR3 coding sequence is TGCGCCTGTGACACCGTACTGGGGGATACCTGGGACACCCGACAGATGTTTTTC.

Note on this clone: The protein TCRdb lists belongs to a much larger clone and differs from this DNA's translation at residue 9, which points to a read error; the protein shown is made from the DNA. J is TRDJ3 and V is TRDV2; 12 nucleotides agree with TRDD3. With 3 bases clipped from V and 0 bases from J, the junction kept 5 bases outside the gene matches. Per germline, CDR1 GEAIGNYY and CDR2 EKD. The CDR3 spans 19 residues. The CDR3 loop reads CACDPLGDTLSWDTRQMFF. CDR3 DNA sequence: TGTGCCTGTGACCCTCTGGGGGATACGCTCTCCTGGGACACCCGACAGATGTTTTTC.

As for this clone: The amino acid sequence in TCRdb belongs to a much larger clone and departs from this DNA's translation at residue 16, likely a sequencing read error; the sequence shown is translated from the DNA. The genes are TRDV2 and TRDJ3, with D perhaps TRDD3 (5 bases). This CDR3 comprises 18 residues. Germline CDR1 is GEAIGNYY and CDR2 is EKD. The CDR3 sequence: CACDTDRPSSWDTRQTFF. The CDR3 DNA sequence: TGTGCCTGTGACACCGATCGACCCAGCTCCTGGGACACCCGACAGACGTTTTTC.

Of note for this clone: The TCRdb protein comes from a much larger clone and disagrees with this DNA's translation at residue 16, likely due to a read error; the protein given here is derived from the DNA. This chain connects TRDV2 to TRDJ3, with D tentatively TRDD3 (6 bases). The germline gives CDR1 GEAIGNYY, CDR2 EKD. This CDR3 spans 18 amino acids. The CDR3 loop is CACDTVGALSWDTRQTFF. In nucleotides, the CDR3 is TGTGCCTGTGACACCGTGGGGGCCTTATCCTGGGACACCCGACAGACGTTTTTC.

Regarding this clone: A much larger clone lies a single base off, so this may be a read error. The identical CDR3 is also encoded by other nucleotide sequences in the sample. The gene calls are TRDV2 and TRDJ3, with 12 bases matching TRDD3. The CDR3 has 19 amino acids. The germline CDR1 and CDR2 sequences are GEAIGNYY and EKD. V lost 3 bases to trimming and J lost 2 bases; unmatched junction nucleotides: 7. Written as DNA, the CDR3 is TGTGCCTGTGACGTTGCTGGGGGATACGCGACCTGGGACACCCGACAGATGTTTTTC. This gives the protein CACDVAGGYATWDTRQMFF.

The table lists this clone with a few counts. A much larger clone differs from this one at a single base, so this may be a read error. The chain combines TRDV2 with TRDJ3; TRDD3 matches 10 bases. Trimming at V came to 3 bases and at J to 0 bases, leaving 13 bases not matched to a gene. CDR1 and CDR2 from the germline V gene are GEAIGNYY and EKD. The CDR3 has 21 amino acids. The CDR3 region has the DNA TGTGCCTGTGACGTACCGGGGGATACGTACGAGAGCTCCTGGGACACCCGACAGATGTTTTTC. Encoded protein: CACDVPGDTYESSWDTRQMFF.

On this clone itself: TCRdb's protein, taken from a much larger clone, differs from this DNA's translation at residue 10, likely owing to a read error; the protein displayed comes from the DNA. The rearrangement uses TRDV2 and TRDJ3, with 10 bases lining up with TRDD3. CDR3 length: 19 amino acids. Looked up from germline, CDR1 is GEAIGNYY and CDR2 is EKD. V trimming: 0 bases; J trimming: 5 bases; junction bases outside the gene matches: 9. The CDR3 DNA follows: TGTGCCTGTGACACCGTTACTGGGGGATGCGCTCGGGACACCCGACAGATGTTTTTC. This translates into CACDTVTGGCARDTRQMFF.

By proportion, this clone is medium-sized. V is TRDV2 and J is TRDJ3, with 8 nucleotides matching TRDD3. The CDR3 loop spans 18 amino acids. Germline-derived CDR1 and CDR2 are GEAIGNYY and EKD. V shed 2 bases and J 0 bases; nucleotides not matched to a gene: 5. As DNA, the CDR3 is TGTGCCTGTGACAAAGTACTGGGGGCCTCCTGGGACACCCGACAGATGTTTTTC. As protein: CACDKVLGASWDTRQMFF.

In this sample, this clone turned up a few times. A far larger clone is a single base away, which makes a read error likely. This sample also contains other DNA sequences that code for the same CDR3. The chain joins TRDV2 to TRDJ3; TRDD3 matches at 7 bases. CDR3 length: 20 amino acids. CDR1 and CDR2 from the germline V gene are GEAIGNYY and EKD. CDR3: CACDTALGGQSSWDTRQMFF. In nucleotides, the CDR3 is TGTGCCTGTGACACCGCCCTGGGGGGCCAGAGCTCCTGGGACACCCGCCAGATGTTTTTC.

In its sample, this clone is medium-sized. Other DNA sequences of this sample code for an identical CDR3. The rearrangement joins TRDV2 to TRDJ3; 10 nucleotides match TRDD3. CDR3 length equals 17 residues. Looked up from germline, CDR1 is GEAIGNYY and CDR2 is EKD. The V gene end was trimmed by 3 bases and the J gene end by 3 bases; junction bases not matched to a gene: 4. The CDR3 region is CACDRWGINWDTRQMFF. CDR3 bases: TGTGCCTGTGACCGCTGGGGGATAAACTGGGACACCCGACAGATGTTTTTC.

This clone is large (0.1 to 1%) in the sample. Other nucleotide sequences in the sample specify the same CDR3. The V gene is TRDV2, the J gene TRDJ1; TRDD3 matches at 7 bases. This CDR3 is 14 amino acids long. Germline V gene data show CDR1 as GEAIGNYY and CDR2 as EKD. The ends lost 3 bases at V and 1 base at J; junction bases unmatched: 4. CDR3 nucleotide sequence: TGTGCCTGTGACCCTGGGGGTCTCACCGATAAACTCATCTTT. Protein product: CACDPGGLTDKLIF.

This clone was seen only a few times. A read error is likely here: a far larger clone is one base away. This chain uses TRDV2 with TRDJ3, with 11 nucleotides matching TRDD3. Looked up from germline, CDR1 is GEAIGNYY and CDR2 is EKD. The CDR3 has 20 residues. The CDR3 protein is CACDTVLGDSSSWDARQMFF. CDR3 sequence (DNA): TGTGCCTGTGACACCGTACTGGGGGATAGCAGCTCCTGGGACGCCCGACAGATGTTTTTC.

This clone was counted a few times. A far larger clone is one base from this, pointing to a likely read error. Other DNA sequences in the same sample also yield this CDR3. The chain recombines TRDV2 with TRDJ2; possibly TRDD3 for D (6 bases). Trimming stripped 3 bases from V and 0 bases from J, with 19 bases between. Germline CDR1 and CDR2: GEAIGNYY and EKD. This CDR3 has 18 amino acids. The DNA of the CDR3 is TGTGCCTGTGACGTTCTCCTTGGGGGGCCCACTTTGACAGCACAACTCTTCTTT. Its protein product is CACDVLLGGPTLTAQLFF.

A note on this clone: This may be a read error, as it is one base from a much larger clone. Other DNA sequences from this sample encode an identical CDR3 as well. The chain carries TRDV2 and TRDJ2, with 12 positions matching TRDD3. Germline trimming cut 0 bases from V and 10 bases from J; bases unmatched to any gene: 2. The CDR3 is 14 amino acids. Germline V gives CDR1 GEAIGNYY, CDR2 EKD. The CDR3 reads CACDTLGDTVQLFF. The CDR3 DNA is TGTGCCTGTGACACCCTGGGGGATACGGTACAACTCTTCTTT.

This clone was detected only a few times. The protein given by TCRdb reflects a much larger clone and differs at residue 11 from this DNA's translation, likely from a read error; the protein shown is the DNA's translation. The chain employs TRDV2 and TRDJ3; 7 nucleotides line up with TRDD3. Germline V gene lookup returns CDR1 GEAIGNYY and CDR2 EKD. The CDR3 contains 18 residues. DNA for the CDR3: TGTGCCTGTGACACCGTACTGGGGAGCTCCCGGGACACCCGACAGATGTTTTTC. As protein: CACDTVLGSSRDTRQMFF.

A few counts support this clone. TCRdb records a much larger clone's protein for this DNA, with a difference at residue 5 that likely arises from a read error; the protein given is the translation of the DNA. The rearrangement links TRDV2 to TRDJ3, with TRDD3 matching over 12 bases. The germline gives CDR1 GEAIGNYY, CDR2 EKD. This CDR3 region has 18 residues. The trim removed 3 bases at V and 1 base at J, leaving 3 bases unmatched. CDR3 nucleotides: TGTGCCTGTGACGCTCTGGGGGATACGTCCTGGGACACCCGACAGATGTTTTTC. This sequence encodes CACDALGDTSWDTRQMFF.

In this sample, this clone turned up a few times. A much larger clonotype is one base distant, so this may be a read error. The same CDR3 is also encoded by other DNA sequences in this sample. The chain employs TRDV2 and TRDJ3; 11 nucleotides line up with TRDD3. Germline values: CDR1 GEAIGNYY, CDR2 EKD. The CDR3 spans 16 residues. Here the CDR3 DNA reads TGCGCCTGTACTGGGGGATACTCCTGGGACACCCGACAGATGTTTTTC. Protein: CACTGGYSWDTRQMFF.

About this clone: The protein TCRdb gives is from a much larger clone and does not agree with this DNA's translation at residue 10, likely a read error; the protein shown here comes from the DNA. Other nucleotide sequences from this sample produce the same CDR3. The V gene is TRDV2, the J gene TRDJ3; unclear D gene. This CDR3 region has 17 residues. Germline-derived CDR1 and CDR2 are GEAIGNYY and EKD. CDR3 DNA: TGTGCCTGTGACACCGTAGGGAGCTCCCGGGACACCCGACAGATGTTTTTC. It codes for CACDTVGSSRDTRQMFF.

This clone was observed a handful of times. A read error may explain this, as a much larger clone is one base away. This specimen includes other DNA sequences encoding the same CDR3. This chain links TRDV2 with TRDJ3; TRDD3 aligns across 7 bases. Germline-derived CDR1 and CDR2 are GEAIGNYY and EKD. There are 18 residues in the CDR3. V shed 0 bases, J shed 4 bases, and the junction held 8 bases outside the gene matches. CDR3 DNA: TGTGCCTGTGACACCGGATGGGATACAACTTGGGACACCCGACAGATGTTTTTC. Its translation is CACDTGWDTTWDTRQMFF.

In regard to this clone: Translating this DNA gives a protein that differs at residue 3 from the TCRdb one, which belongs to a much larger clone; a read error is likely, and the protein shown is this translation. The chain uses TRDV2 and TRDJ1; 8 bases match TRDD3. The CDR3 runs to 12 residues. Germline CDR1 and CDR2: GEAIGNYY and EKD. Here the CDR3 reads CASDWGTDKLIF. CDR3 nucleotide sequence: TGTGCCAGTGACTGGGGGACCGATAAACTCATCTTT.

This clone was picked up a small number of times. With only one base between it and a far larger clone, this is likely a read error. Other DNA sequences of this sample code for an identical CDR3. V usage is TRDV2 and J usage is TRDJ2, with D perhaps TRDD3 (6 bases). The germline CDR1 and CDR2 sequences are GEAIGNYY and EKD. There are 14 residues in the CDR3. CDR3 in DNA: TGCGCCTGTGACATCTGGGGAACCACAGCACAACTCTTCTTT. Protein product: CACDIWGTTAQLFF.

This clone occurred a few times. TCRdb has a much larger clone's protein, which differs at residue 4 from the translation of this DNA, likely because of a read error; what is shown is the protein translated from the DNA. Other DNA sequences from this sample encode an identical CDR3 as well. The chain uses TRDV2 and TRDJ2; 9 bases line up with TRDD3. The length of the CDR3 is 16 residues. Germline V gene lookup returns CDR1 GEAIGNYY and CDR2 EKD. As DNA, the CDR3 is TGTGCCTGTGGCACCTTGGGGGATACTTTGACAGCACAACTCTTCTTT. Translating gives CACGTLGDTLTAQLFF.

This clone has more than one count but fewer than ten. The V and J genes are TRDV2 and TRDJ3; 10 nucleotides line up with TRDD3. Losses at the gene ends were 3 bases for V and 0 bases for J; bases not matched to a gene: 10. This CDR3 spans 20 amino acids. The germline gives CDR1 GEAIGNYY, CDR2 EKD. The CDR3 loop reads CACDSLLGDGNSWDTRQMFF. The CDR3 nucleotides are TGTGCCTGTGACTCTCTACTGGGGGATGGGAACTCCTGGGACACCCGACAGATGTTTTTC.

This clone is classed as medium-sized. The chain combines TRDV2 with TRDJ2; maybe TRDD3 (5 bases). The CDR3 has 12 amino acids. Per germline, CDR1 GEAIGNYY and CDR2 EKD. The V and J ends lost 3 bases and 4 bases respectively, with 5 bases between them. The CDR3 nucleotides are TGTGCCTGTGACTGGGGGACAGCACAACTCTTCTTT. It is translated as CACDWGTAQLFF.

Comments on this clone: This probably arose from a read error, given a far larger clone one base away. The same CDR3 can be traced to other DNA sequences in this sample. This chain uses TRDV2 with TRDJ3, with 8 bases fitting TRDD3. The germline CDR1 and CDR2 sequences are GEAIGNYY and EKD. The CDR3 length is 18 residues. In DNA form, the CDR3 reads TGTGCCTGTGACACCCTCTGGGGGAGCTCCTGGGACACTCGACAGATGTTTTTC. It is translated as CACDTLWGSSWDTRQMFF.

This clone was detected a few times. A read error is the likely source, as a far larger clone sits one nucleotide away. Other DNA sequences in this specimen translate into the identical CDR3. The V call is TRDV2, the J call TRDJ3, with 8 bases matching TRDD3. Germline CDR1 and CDR2: GEAIGNYY and EKD. This CDR3 has 17 residues. Written as DNA, the CDR3 is TGTGCCTGCGACACCATCTGGGATACGAGGGACACCCGACAGATGTTTTTC. This gives the protein CACDTIWDTRDTRQMFF.